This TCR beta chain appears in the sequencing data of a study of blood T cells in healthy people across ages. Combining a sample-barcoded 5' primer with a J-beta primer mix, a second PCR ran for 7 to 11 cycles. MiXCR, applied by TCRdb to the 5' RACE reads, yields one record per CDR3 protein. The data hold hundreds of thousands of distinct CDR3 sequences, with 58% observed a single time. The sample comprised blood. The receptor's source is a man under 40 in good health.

The CDR3 sequence is CASRPPDRLAKNIQYF. The CDR3 region has the DNA TGTGCCAGCAGGCCCCCCGACCGGCTAGCCAAAAACATTCAGTACTTC. The rearrangement uses TRBV6-1 and TRBJ2-4; no firm D call. This CDR3 has 16 residues. Germline-derived CDR1 and CDR2 are MNHNS and SASEGT. Trimming stripped 6 bases from V and 0 bases from J, with 15 bases between.